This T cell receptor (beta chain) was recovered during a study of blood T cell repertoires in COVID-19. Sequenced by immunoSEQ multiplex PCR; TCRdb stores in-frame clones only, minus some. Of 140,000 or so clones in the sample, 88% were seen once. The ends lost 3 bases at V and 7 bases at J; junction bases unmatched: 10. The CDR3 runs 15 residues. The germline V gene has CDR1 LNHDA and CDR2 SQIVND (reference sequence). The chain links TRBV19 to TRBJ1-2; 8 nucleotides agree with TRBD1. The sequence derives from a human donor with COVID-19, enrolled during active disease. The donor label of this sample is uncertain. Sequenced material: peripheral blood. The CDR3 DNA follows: TGTGCCAGTAGTATTATTAGACAGGGGCGAGGTGGCTACACCTTC. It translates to CASSIIRQGRGGYTF.